Below are 7 T cell receptor beta chains sequenced from a single sample in a study of brain T cells in children with intractable seizures. Only in-frame clones appear in the TCRdb table, and some are missing; sequencing was by immunoSEQ multiplex PCR. The data show about 41,000 clones, 75% to 95% seen once. The input for sequencing was peripheral blood, taken at surgery. The receptors come from a girl aged 2 to 10 with tuberous sclerosis and intractable seizures.

Only one count was recorded for this clone. The chain combines TRBV5-8 with TRBJ1-2, with 9 bases fitting TRBD1. V shed 5 bases, J shed 8 bases, and the junction held 7 bases outside the gene matches. In germline, CDR1 is SGHTS, CDR2 YDEGEE. CDR3 length: 13 residues. CDR3 sequence (DNA): TGTGCCAGCAGACGGACAGGGGATACAGGCTACACCTTC. Translated: CASRRTGDTGYTF.

This clone was observed a single time. This chain joins TRBV27 and TRBJ1-3; 7 bases agree with TRBD1. The V gene end was trimmed by 8 bases and the J gene end by 4 bases; junction bases not matched to a gene: 11. Germline CDR1 is MNHEY and CDR2 is SMNVEV (reference sequence). CDR3 length: 15 residues. The CDR3 loop is CASGPDRARGNTIYF. CDR3 sequence (DNA): TGTGCCAGCGGCCCAGACAGGGCAAGGGGAAACACCATATATTTT.

The CDR3 sequence is CASSRIGRVTNEKLFF. For the CDR3, the DNA is TGCGCCAGCAGCCGGATCGGGCGAGTGACTAATGAAAAACTGTTTTTT. The chain carries TRBV4-1 and TRBJ1-4; D uncertain. Looked up from germline, CDR1 is MGHRA and CDR2 is YSYEKL. V was pared by 4 bases and J by 2 bases, with 14 bases between. This CDR3 is built from 16 residues.

The rearrangement uses TRBV27 and TRBJ1-5; D unclear. Germline lookup yields CDR1 MNHEY and CDR2 SMNVEV (reference sequence). Trimming removed 4 bases from V and 5 bases from J, with 12 bases in between. The CDR3 is made up of 14 amino acids. In nucleotides, the CDR3 is TGTGCCAGCAGTTCCGGACGGTTAGATCAGCCCCAGCATTTT. Protein sequence: CASSSGRLDQPQHF.

This clone was counted once. The V call is TRBV19, the J call TRBJ1-1, with D maybe TRBD1 (6 bases). The ends were cut back, 9 bases at V and 2 bases at J, with 19 bases in the middle. The germline V gene has CDR1 LNHDA and CDR2 SQIVND (reference sequence). The CDR3 runs to 15 residues. Written as DNA, the CDR3 is TGTGCCAGCATCGCCGGGGGGCCCGGAAACACTGAAGCTTTCTTT. Translation: CASIAGGPGNTEAFF.

This clone was counted once. Other nucleotide sequences from this sample produce the same CDR3. The rearrangement uses TRBV5-1 and TRBJ2-7; D may match TRBD1 or TRBD2 (5 bases each). The germline CDR1 and CDR2 sequences are SGHRS and YFSETQ. V gave up 4 bases and J gave up 3 bases, with 14 bases separating them. The CDR3 is 14 amino acids. The CDR3 loop reads CASSLEGKNYEQYF. Written as DNA, the CDR3 is TGCGCCAGCAGCCTAGAGGGGAAAAACTACGAGCAGTACTTC.

V usage is TRBV18 and J usage is TRBJ1-2; D not resolved. This CDR3 spans 15 amino acids. Germline values: CDR1 KGHSH, CDR2 LQKENI. The V and J ends lost 1 base and 1 base respectively, with 10 bases between them. For the CDR3, the DNA is TGTGCCAGCTCACCACTTAGGACCGTTAACTATGGCTACACCTTC. This gives the protein CASSPLRTVNYGYTF. The variable domain in full, with the rest retrieved from reference TRBV18 and TRBJ1-2, is NAGVMQNPRHLVRRRGQEARLRCSPMKGHSHVYWYRQLPEEGLKFMVYLQKENIIDESGMPKERFSAEFPKEGPSILRIQQVVRGDSAAYFCASSPLRTVNYGYTFGSGTRLTVV.